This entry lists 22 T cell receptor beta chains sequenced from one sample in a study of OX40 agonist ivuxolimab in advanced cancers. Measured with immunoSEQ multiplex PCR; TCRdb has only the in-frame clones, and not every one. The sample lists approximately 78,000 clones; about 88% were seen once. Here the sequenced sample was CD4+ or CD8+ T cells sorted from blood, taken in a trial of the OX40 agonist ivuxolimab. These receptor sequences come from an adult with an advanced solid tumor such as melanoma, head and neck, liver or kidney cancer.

The CDR3 region is CASSQETVNTEAFF. The CDR3 DNA reads as TGTGCCAGCAGCCAAGAGACAGTGAACACTGAAGCTTTCTTT. The V gene is TRBV4-2, the J gene TRBJ1-1, with a tentative D call TRBD1 (5 bases). V gave up 0 bases and J gave up 0 bases, with 5 bases separating them. The germline V gene encodes CDR1 LGHNA and CDR2 YNFKEQ. CDR3 length equals 14 residues.

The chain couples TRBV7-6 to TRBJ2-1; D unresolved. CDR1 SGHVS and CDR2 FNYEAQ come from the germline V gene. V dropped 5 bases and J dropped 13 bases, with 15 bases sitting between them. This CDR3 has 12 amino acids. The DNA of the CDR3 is TGTGCCAGCAGCACGTACAACACCGCCCAGTTCTTC. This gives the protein CASSTYNTAQFF.

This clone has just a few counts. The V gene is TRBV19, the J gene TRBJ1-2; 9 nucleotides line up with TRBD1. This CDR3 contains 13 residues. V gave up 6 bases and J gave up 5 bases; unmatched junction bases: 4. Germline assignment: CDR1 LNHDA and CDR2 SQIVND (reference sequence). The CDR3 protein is CASRVDRGYGYTF. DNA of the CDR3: TGTGCCAGTAGGGTGGACAGGGGATATGGCTACACCTTC.

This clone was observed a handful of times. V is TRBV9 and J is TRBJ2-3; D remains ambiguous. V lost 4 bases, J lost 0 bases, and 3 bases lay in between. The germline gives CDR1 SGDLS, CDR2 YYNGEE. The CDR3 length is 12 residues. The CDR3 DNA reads TGTGCCAGCAGCCCTAGCACAGATACGCAGTATTTT. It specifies CASSPSTDTQYF.

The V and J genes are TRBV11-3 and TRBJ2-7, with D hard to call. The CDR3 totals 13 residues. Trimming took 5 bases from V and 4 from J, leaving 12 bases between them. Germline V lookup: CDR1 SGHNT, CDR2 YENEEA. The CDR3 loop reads CASSPTFGYEQYF. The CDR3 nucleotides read TGTGCCAGCAGCCCCACCTTTGGTTACGAGCAGTACTTC.

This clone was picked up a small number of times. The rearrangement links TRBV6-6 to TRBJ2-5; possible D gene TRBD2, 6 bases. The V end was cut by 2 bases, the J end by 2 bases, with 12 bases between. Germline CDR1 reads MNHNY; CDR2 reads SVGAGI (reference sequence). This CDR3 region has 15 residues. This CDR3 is CASSYNPGLQETQYF. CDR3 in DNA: TGTGCCAGCAGTTACAACCCCGGACTACAAGAGACCCAGTACTTC.

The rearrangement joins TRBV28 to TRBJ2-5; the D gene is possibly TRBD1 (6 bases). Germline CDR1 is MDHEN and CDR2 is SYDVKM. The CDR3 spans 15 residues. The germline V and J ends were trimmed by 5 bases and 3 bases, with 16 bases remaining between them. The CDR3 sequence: CASSPPGPGEETQYF. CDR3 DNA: TGTGCCAGCAGTCCCCCGGGACCAGGGGAAGAGACCCAGTACTTC.

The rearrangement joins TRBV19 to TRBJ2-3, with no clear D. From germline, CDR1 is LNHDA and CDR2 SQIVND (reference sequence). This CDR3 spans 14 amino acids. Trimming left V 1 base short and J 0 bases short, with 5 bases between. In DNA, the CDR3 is TGTGCCAGTAGTATAGCGGACAGCACAGATACGCAGTATTTT. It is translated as CASSIADSTDTQYF.

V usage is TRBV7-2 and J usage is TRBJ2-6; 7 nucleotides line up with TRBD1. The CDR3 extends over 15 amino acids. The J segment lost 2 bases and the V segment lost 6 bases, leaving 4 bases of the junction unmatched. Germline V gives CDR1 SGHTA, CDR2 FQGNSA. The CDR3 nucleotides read TGTGCCAGCAGTCTAGGGACAGCTGGGGCCAACGTCCTGACTTTC. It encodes CASSLGTAGANVLTF.

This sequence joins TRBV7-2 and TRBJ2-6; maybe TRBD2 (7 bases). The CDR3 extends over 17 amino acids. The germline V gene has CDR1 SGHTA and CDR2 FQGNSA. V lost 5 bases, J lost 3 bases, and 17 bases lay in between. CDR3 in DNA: TGTGCCAGCAGCCCATATCGGGGGGCGGATGGGGCCAACGTCCTGACTTTC. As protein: CASSPYRGADGANVLTF. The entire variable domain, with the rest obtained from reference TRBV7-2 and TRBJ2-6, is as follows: GAGVSQSPSNKVTEKGKDVELRCDPISGHTALYWYRQSLGQGLEFLIYFQGNSAPDKSGLPSDRFSAERTGGSVSTLTIQRTQQEDSAVYLCASSPYRGADGANVLTFGAGSRLTVL.

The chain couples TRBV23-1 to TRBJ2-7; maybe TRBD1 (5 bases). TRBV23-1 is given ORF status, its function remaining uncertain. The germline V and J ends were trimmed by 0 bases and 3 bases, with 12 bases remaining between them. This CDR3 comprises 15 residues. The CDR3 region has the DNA TGCGCCAGCAGTCAATCGTTAGGACATAACTACGAGCAGTACTTC. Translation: CASSQSLGHNYEQYF.

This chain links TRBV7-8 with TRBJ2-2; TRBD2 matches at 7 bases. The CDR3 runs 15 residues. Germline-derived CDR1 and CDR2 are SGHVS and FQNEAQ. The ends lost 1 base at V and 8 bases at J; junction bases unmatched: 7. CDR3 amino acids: CASSLVGGRSGELFF. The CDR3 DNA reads TGTGCCAGCAGCTTAGTGGGCGGGAGATCTGGGGAGCTGTTTTTT.

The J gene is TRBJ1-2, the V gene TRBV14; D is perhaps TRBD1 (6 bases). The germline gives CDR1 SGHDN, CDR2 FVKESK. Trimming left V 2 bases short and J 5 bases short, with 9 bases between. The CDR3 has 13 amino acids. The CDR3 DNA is TGTGCCAGCAGCCAATTACAGGGTTATGGCTACACCTTC. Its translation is CASSQLQGYGYTF.

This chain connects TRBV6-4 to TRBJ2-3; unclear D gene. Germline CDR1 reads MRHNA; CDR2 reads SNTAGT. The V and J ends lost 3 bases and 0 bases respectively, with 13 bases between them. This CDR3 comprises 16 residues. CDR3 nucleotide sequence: TGTGCCAGCAGTGAAGGGTTAGACCCTAGCACAGATACGCAGTATTTT. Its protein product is CASSEGLDPSTDTQYF.

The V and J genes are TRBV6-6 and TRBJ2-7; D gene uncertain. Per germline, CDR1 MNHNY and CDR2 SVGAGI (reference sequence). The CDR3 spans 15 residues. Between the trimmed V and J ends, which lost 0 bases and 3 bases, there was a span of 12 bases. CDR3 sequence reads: CASSYSGGYDYEQYF. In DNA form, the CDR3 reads TGTGCCAGCAGTTACTCGGGTGGCTACGACTACGAGCAGTACTTC.

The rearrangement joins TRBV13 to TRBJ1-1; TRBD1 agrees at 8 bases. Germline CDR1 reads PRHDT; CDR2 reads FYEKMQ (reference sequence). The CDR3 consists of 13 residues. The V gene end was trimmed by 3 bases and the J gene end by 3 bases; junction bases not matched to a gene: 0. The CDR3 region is CASSLTGDTEAFF. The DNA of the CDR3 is TGTGCCAGCAGCTTGACAGGGGACACTGAAGCTTTCTTT.

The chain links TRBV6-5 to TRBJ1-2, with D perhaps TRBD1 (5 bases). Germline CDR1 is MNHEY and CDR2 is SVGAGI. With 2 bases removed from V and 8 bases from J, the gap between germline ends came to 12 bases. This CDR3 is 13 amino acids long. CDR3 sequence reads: CASSYGTTWGYTF. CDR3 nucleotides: TGTGCCAGCAGTTACGGGACCACCTGGGGCTACACCTTC.

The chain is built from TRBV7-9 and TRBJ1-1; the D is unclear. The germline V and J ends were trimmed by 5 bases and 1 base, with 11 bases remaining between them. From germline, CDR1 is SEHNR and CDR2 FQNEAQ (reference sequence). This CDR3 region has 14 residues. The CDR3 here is CASSLKEQNTEAFF. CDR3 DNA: TGTGCCAGCAGCCTCAAAGAACAGAACACTGAAGCTTTCTTT.

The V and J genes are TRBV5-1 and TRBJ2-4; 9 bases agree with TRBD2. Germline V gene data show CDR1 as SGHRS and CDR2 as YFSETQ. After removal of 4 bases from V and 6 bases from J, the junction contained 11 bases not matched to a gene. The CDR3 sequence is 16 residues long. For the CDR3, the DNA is TGCGCCAGCAGCCCGGGGGCTAGCGGGGAACTAAACATTCAGTACTTC. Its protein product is CASSPGASGELNIQYF. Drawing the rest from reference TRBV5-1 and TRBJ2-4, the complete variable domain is KAGVTQTPRYLIKTRGQQVTLSCSPISGHRSVSWYQQTPGQGLQFLFEYFSETQRNKGNFPGRFSGRQFSNSRSEMNVSTLELGDSALYLCASSPGASGELNIQYFGAGTRLSVL.

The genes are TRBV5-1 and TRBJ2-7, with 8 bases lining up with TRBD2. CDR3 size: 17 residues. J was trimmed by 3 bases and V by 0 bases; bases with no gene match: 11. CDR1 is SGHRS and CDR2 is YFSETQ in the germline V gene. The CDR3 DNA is TGCGCCAGCAGCTTGGTTAGCGGCGGGGGGCCACTCTACGAGCAGTACTTC. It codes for CASSLVSGGGPLYEQYF.

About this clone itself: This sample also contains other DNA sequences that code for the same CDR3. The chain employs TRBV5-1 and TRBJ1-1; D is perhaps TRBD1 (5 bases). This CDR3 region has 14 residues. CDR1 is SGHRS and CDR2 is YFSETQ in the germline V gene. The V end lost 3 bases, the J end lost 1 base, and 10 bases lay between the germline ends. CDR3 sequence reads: CASSSGTGNTEAFF. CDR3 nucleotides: TGCGCCAGCAGCTCCGGGACGGGGAACACTGAAGCTTTCTTT.

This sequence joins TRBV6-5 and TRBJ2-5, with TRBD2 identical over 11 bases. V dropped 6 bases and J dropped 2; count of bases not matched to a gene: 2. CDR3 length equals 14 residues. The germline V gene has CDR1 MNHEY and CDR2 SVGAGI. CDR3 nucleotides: TGTGCCAGCAGGGCTAGCGGGGGGCAAGAGACCCAGTACTTC. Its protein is CASRASGGQETQYF.